This T cell receptor (beta chain) derives from a study of cytomegalovirus exposure and HLA in healthy donors. General observations from the study: Excluded: some indistinguishable V segments such as TRBV6-2 and TRBV6-3. A few CMV-associated chains were confirmed in vitro to be specific for CMV antigens.

The PCR employed 60 Vbeta primers together with 13 Jbeta primers. Using immunoSEQ multiplex PCR, the repertoire was profiled, and TCRdb retains in-frame clones only, with some absent. The sample lists roughly 230,000 clones, nearly 95% seen once, with roughly 1.5% in the top ten. The germline V gene has CDR1 SGHTA and CDR2 FQGNSA. CDR3 length: 15 residues. V was pared by 3 bases and J by 6 bases, with 6 bases of the junction left unmatched. Healthy bone marrow donors formed the donor group. Note on this clone: Antigen: not known.

This sequence originates from a girl aged 2 to 9 in good health and CMV-seronegative. The sample was PBMCs. The chain links TRBV7-2 to TRBJ2-3, with 10 bases that match TRBD2. The CDR3: CASSFGLAAGDTQYF. CDR3 coding DNA: TGTGCCAGCAGCTTCGGACTAGCGGCTGGGGATACGCAGTATTTT. The full variable domain, in which reference TRBV7-2 and TRBJ2-3 provide the parts outside the CDR3, is GAGVSQSPSNKVTEKGKDVELRCDPISGHTALYWYRQSLGQGLEFLIYFQGNSAPDKSGLPSDRFSAERTGGSVSTLTIQRTQQEDSAVYLCASSFGLAAGDTQYFGPGTRLTVL.